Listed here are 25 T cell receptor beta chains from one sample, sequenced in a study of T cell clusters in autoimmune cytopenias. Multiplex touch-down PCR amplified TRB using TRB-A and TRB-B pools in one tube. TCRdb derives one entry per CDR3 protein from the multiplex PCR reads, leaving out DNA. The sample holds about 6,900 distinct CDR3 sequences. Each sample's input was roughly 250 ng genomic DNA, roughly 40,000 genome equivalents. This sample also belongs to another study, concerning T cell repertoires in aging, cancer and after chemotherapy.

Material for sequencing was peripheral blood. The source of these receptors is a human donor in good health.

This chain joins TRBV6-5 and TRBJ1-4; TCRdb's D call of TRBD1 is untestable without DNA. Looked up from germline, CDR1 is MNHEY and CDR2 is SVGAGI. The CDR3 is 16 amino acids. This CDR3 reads CASSYQYTGEAENLFF.

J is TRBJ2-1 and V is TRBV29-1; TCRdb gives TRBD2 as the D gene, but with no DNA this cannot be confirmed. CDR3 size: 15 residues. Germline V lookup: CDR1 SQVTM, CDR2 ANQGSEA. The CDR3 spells CSVEAGLPTYNEQFF.

The CDR3 region is CAISQTAVYEQYF. The rearrangement joins TRBV10-3 to TRBJ2-7; the TRBD2 assignment by TCRdb is unverifiable without DNA. The CDR3 totals 13 residues. Germline lookup yields CDR1 ENHRY and CDR2 SYGVKD.

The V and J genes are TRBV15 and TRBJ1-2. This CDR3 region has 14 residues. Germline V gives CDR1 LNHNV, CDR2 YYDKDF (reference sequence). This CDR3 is CATSRDRAVYGYTF.

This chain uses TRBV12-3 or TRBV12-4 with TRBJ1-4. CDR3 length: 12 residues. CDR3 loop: CASSPQDEKLFF.

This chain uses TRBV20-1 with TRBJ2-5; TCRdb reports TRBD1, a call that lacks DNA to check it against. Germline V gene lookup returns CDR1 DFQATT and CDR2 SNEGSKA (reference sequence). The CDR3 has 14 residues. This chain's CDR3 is CSAIGGGHQETQYF.

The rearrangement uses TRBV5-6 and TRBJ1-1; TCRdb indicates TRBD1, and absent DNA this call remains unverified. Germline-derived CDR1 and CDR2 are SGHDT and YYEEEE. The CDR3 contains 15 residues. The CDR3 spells CASRRGTGANTEAFF.

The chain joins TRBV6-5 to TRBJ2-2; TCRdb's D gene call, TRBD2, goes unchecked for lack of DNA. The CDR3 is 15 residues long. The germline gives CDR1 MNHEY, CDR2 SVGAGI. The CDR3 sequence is CASSPVLALTGELFF.

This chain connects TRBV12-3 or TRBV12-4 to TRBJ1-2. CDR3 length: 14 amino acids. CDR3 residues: CASSFGNTNYGYTF.

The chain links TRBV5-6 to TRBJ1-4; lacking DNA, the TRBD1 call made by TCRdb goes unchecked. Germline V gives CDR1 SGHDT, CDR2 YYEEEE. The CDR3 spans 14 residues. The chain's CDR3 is CASSLQGNHEKLFF.

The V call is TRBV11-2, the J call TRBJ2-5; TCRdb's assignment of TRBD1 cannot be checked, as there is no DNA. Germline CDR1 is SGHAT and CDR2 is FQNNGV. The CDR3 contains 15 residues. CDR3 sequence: CASSLDGGGEETQYF.

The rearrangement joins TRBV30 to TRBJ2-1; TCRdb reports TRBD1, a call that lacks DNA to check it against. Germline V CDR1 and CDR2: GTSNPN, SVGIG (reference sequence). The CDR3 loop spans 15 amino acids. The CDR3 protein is CAWSSRGGFYNEQFF.

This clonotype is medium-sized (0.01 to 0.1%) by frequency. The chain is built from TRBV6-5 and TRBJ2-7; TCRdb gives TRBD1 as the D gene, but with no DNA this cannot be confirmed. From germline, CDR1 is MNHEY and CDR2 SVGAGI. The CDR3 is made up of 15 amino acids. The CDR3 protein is CASAYGQGRPYEQYF.

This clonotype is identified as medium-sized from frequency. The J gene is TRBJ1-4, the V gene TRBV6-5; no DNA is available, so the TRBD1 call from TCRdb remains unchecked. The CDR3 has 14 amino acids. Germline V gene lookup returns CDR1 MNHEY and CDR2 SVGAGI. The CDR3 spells CASRPGQGNEKLFF.

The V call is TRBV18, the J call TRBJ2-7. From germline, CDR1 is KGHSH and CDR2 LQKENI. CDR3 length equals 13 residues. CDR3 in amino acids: CASSSGGPYEQYF. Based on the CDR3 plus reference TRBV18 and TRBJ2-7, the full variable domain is NAGVMQNPRHLVRRRGQEARLRCSPMKGHSHVYWYRQLPEEGLKFMVYLQKENIIDESGMPKERFSAEFPKEGPSILRIQQVVRGDSAAYFCASSSGGPYEQYFGPGTRLTVT.

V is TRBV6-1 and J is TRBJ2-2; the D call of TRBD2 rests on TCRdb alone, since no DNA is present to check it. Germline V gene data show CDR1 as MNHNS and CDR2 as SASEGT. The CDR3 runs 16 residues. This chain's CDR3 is CASSQGGRVRTGELFF.

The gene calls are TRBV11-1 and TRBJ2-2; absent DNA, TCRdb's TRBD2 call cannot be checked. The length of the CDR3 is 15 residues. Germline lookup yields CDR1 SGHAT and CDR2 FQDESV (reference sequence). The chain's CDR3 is CASSLASGGAGELFF.

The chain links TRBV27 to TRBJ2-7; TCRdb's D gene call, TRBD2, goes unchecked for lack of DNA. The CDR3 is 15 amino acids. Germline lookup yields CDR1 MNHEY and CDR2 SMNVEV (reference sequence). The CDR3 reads CASSPDGTSSYEQYF.

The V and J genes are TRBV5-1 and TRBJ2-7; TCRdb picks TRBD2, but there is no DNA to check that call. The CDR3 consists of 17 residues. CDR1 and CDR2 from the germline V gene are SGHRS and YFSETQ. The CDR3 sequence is CASSPGLAGWAGDEQYF.

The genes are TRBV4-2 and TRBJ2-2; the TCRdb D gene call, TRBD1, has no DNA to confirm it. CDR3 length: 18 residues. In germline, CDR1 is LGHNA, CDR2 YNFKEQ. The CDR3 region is CASSQGGRGQGRTGELFF.

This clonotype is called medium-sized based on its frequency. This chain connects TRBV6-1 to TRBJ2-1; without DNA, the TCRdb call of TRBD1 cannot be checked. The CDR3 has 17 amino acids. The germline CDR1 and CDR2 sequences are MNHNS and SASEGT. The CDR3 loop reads CASIYLGQGSVYNEQFF.

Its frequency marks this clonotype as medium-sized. The CDR3 loop reads CASSWRTGQKETQYF. The rearrangement links TRBV19 to TRBJ2-5; TCRdb selects TRBD1, and the lack of DNA leaves this call unchecked. This CDR3 is 15 amino acids long. Looked up from germline, CDR1 is LNHDA and CDR2 is SQIVND (reference sequence).

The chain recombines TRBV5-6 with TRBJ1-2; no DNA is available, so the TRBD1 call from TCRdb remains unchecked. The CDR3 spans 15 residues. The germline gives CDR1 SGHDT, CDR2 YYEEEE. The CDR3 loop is CASSWTGAVGYGYTF.

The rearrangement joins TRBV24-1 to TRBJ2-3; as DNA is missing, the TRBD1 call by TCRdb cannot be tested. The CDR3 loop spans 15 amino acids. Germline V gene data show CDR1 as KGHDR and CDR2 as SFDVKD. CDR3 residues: CATSDFSPRGDTQYF.

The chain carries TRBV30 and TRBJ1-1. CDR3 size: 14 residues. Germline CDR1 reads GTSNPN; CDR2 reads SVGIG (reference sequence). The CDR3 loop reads CAWREFSIGTEAFF.